The 29 T cell receptor beta chains in this list originate from one sample, sequenced in a study of sequential checkpoint blockade in melanoma. Treatment reported: randomized to nivolumab then ipilimumab (arm A) or the reverse (arm B). Here immunoSEQ multiplex PCR was the method, and the copy in TCRdb shows in-frame clones only, minus some. The table records more than 10,000 clones, 60% to 75% of them present only once. The sequencing here drew on CD8+ T cells sorted from blood (inferred from file names), taken from a patient given nivolumab and ipilimumab in sequence. Receptors were obtained from a human donor with melanoma.

The V call is TRBV10-3, the J call TRBJ2-7; 8 nucleotides line up with TRBD2. Trimming took 2 bases from V and 5 from J; bases not matched to a gene: 8. The germline V gene encodes CDR1 ENHRY and CDR2 SYGVKD. This CDR3 contains 15 residues. The CDR3 coding sequence is TGTGCCATCAGTGAGACTAGCGGAGCTGGGGACGAGCAGTACTTC. It specifies CAISETSGAGDEQYF.

V is TRBV10-3 and J is TRBJ2-5; the match to TRBD2 covers 9 bases. V lost 2 bases and J lost 5; bases outside the gene matches: 3. Germline V gene sequence: CDR1 ENHRY, CDR2 SYGVKD. CDR3 size: 14 residues. CDR3 protein: CAISERRGGETQYF. CDR3 DNA: TGTGCCATCAGTGAGAGGCGGGGGGGGGAGACCCAGTACTTC.

This clone was counted only a few times. The gene calls are TRBV5-1 and TRBJ2-2; D is unresolved. Trimming took off 1 base at V and 1 base at J, with 5 bases between the two ends. Germline V lookup: CDR1 SGHRS, CDR2 YFSETQ. This CDR3 region has 14 residues. This CDR3 reads CASSLSGNTGELFF. CDR3 coding DNA: TGCGCCAGCAGCTTGTCGGGGAACACCGGGGAGCTGTTTTTT. Based on the CDR3 plus reference TRBV5-1 and TRBJ2-2, the full variable domain is KAGVTQTPRYLIKTRGQQVTLSCSPISGHRSVSWYQQTPGQGLQFLFEYFSETQRNKGNFPGRFSGRQFSNSRSEMNVSTLELGDSALYLCASSLSGNTGELFFGEGSRLTVL.

The V call is TRBV2, the J call TRBJ2-5; TRBD1 aligns across 7 bases. Near its end, the DNA agrees better with TRBJ2-7, so the J call may be wrong. Germline loops: CDR1 SNHLY, CDR2 FYNNEI. The CDR3 extends over 15 amino acids. The CDR3: CASSGSTGLIDEQYF. The DNA for the CDR3 is TGTGCCAGCAGTGGGTCGACAGGGCTAATCGACGAGCAGTACTTC.

The chain employs TRBV15 and TRBJ1-5; D is ambiguous. In germline, CDR1 is LNHNV, CDR2 YYDKDF (reference sequence). V was cut by 0 bases and J by 2 bases, with 8 bases left in between. The CDR3 contains 15 residues. The CDR3 DNA sequence: TGTGCCACCAGCAGAGAGTCAGGCCGCAATCAGCCCCAGCATTTT. Protein: CATSRESGRNQPQHF.

V and J are TRBV13 and TRBJ1-5; possibly TRBD1 for D (5 bases). The CDR3 sequence is 16 residues long. CDR1 is PRHDT, CDR2 FYEKMQ, per germline (reference sequence). The ends were cut back, 5 bases at V and 0 bases at J, with 14 bases in the middle. The CDR3 loop is CASSQNRQNSNQPQHF. In nucleotides, the CDR3 is TGTGCCAGCAGCCAAAATCGACAGAATAGCAATCAGCCCCAGCATTTT.

Only a few counts were recorded for this clone. V gene TRBV14 combines with J gene TRBJ2-7, with D perhaps matching TRBD1 (5 bases). The V gene lost 4 bases and the J gene lost 2 bases, with 15 bases spanning the gap. CDR1 and CDR2 from the germline V gene are SGHDN and FVKESK. CDR3 size: 15 residues. CDR3 bases: TGTGCCAGCAGCCGCCAGGGTAGGCCCGCCTACGAGCAGTACTTC. Protein: CASSRQGRPAYEQYF.

V and J are TRBV6-6 and TRBJ2-1; D gene unclear. Trimming cost V 6 bases and J 4 bases, with 16 bases left between them. This CDR3 region has 15 residues. CDR1 MNHNY and CDR2 SVGAGI come from the germline V gene (reference sequence). The CDR3, as DNA: TGTGCCAGCAGCGACAACACTTTAAGTTACAATGAGCAGTTCTTC. Its protein product is CASSDNTLSYNEQFF.

This chain connects TRBV11-2 to TRBJ1-4, with no clear D. CDR1 is SGHAT and CDR2 is FQNNGV in the germline V gene. CDR3 size: 15 residues. Trimming took 3 bases from V and 2 from J, leaving 10 bases between them. The CDR3 protein is CASSFLGRTNEKLFF. The CDR3 DNA is TGTGCCAGCAGCTTCCTAGGGAGGACTAATGAAAAACTGTTTTTT.

Only a few counts were recorded for this clone. This rearrangement joins TRBV11-1 to TRBJ2-1; 7 positions agree with TRBD1. This CDR3 region has 16 residues. The germline V gene has CDR1 SGHAT and CDR2 FQDESV (reference sequence). Trimming cost V 1 base and J 3 bases; bases outside gene matches: 6. CDR3: CASSLGYRGLYNEQFF. In DNA, the CDR3 is TGTGCCAGCAGCTTAGGTTACAGGGGCCTCTACAATGAGCAGTTCTTC.

The genes are TRBV7-9 and TRBJ2-7; 11 bases match TRBD2. V shed 4 bases, J shed 4 bases, and the junction held 18 bases outside the gene matches. Looked up from germline, CDR1 is SEHNR and CDR2 is FQNEAQ (reference sequence). The length of the CDR3 is 19 residues. The CDR3: CASSSPKVAGGSGGYEQYF. The CDR3 DNA follows: TGTGCCAGCAGCTCCCCCAAGGTAGCGGGAGGGTCTGGGGGGTACGAGCAGTACTTC.

This chain links TRBV5-4 with TRBJ2-3; D remains unclear. The V gene's germline CDR1 is SGHNT and CDR2 YYREEE (reference sequence). CDR3 length: 15 amino acids. V lost 1 base, J lost 0 bases, and 9 bases lay in between. This CDR3 is CASSLSLRSTDTQYF. CDR3 bases: TGTGCCAGCAGCTTGTCTCTCCGTAGCACAGATACGCAGTATTTT. Complete variable domain (other parts from reference TRBV5-4 and TRBJ2-3): ETGVTQSPTHLIKTRGQQVTLRCSSQSGHNTVSWYQQALGQGPQFIFQYYREEENGRGNFPPRFSGLQFPNYSSELNVNALELDDSALYLCASSLSLRSTDTQYFGPGTRLTVL.

V is TRBV19 and J is TRBJ2-1; 8 bases line up with TRBD1. There are 15 residues in the CDR3. Trimming took 6 bases from V and 3 from J; bases not matched to a gene: 7. The germline V gene has CDR1 LNHDA and CDR2 SQIVND (reference sequence). Here the CDR3 DNA reads TGTGCCAGTAGCCGCGCAGGGGGCCGCTACAATGAGCAGTTCTTC. This gives the protein CASSRAGGRYNEQFF.

The CDR3 here is CASSLVSTLRGQYF. CDR3 DNA sequence: TGTGCCAGCAGCTTAGTCTCTACCCTACGTGGGCAGTACTTC. This chain links TRBV7-9 with TRBJ2-7, with D unclear. The CDR3 spans 14 residues. CDR1 and CDR2 from the germline V gene are SEHNR and FQNEAQ (reference sequence). V lost 1 base, J lost 9 bases, and 16 bases lay in between.

This clone was picked up a small number of times. The chain is built from TRBV9 and TRBJ2-7; a weak D match, TRBD2 (6 bases). Germline CDR1 and CDR2: SGDLS and YYNGEE. With 3 bases removed from V and 0 bases from J, the gap between germline ends came to 19 bases. CDR3 size: 17 residues. The CDR3 DNA reads TGTGCCAGCAGCGCCTCCACCGGAGGGGTGAGCTCCTACGAGCAGTACTTC. It codes for CASSASTGGVSSYEQYF.

This clone has just a few counts. The chain's CDR3 is CASSLAGGQPQHF. DNA for the CDR3: TGTGCCAGCAGCTTGGCCGGGGGGCAGCCCCAGCATTTT. The chain has TRBV5-8 and TRBJ1-5, with a tentative D call TRBD1 (5 bases). The V end was cut by 0 bases, the J end by 7 bases, with 8 bases between. Per the germline V gene, CDR1 is SGHTS and CDR2 is YDEGEE. The CDR3 extends over 13 amino acids.

V usage is TRBV6-5 and J usage is TRBJ1-6, with a weak D call TRBD1 (5 bases). V was clipped by 2 bases and J by 9 bases, with 14 bases between them. Germline V gives CDR1 MNHEY, CDR2 SVGAGI. The CDR3 runs to 15 residues. The CDR3 here is CASSYGFGGSSPLHF. DNA of the CDR3: TGTGCCAGCAGTTACGGTTTCGGGGGTAGTTCACCCCTCCACTTT.

V usage is TRBV4-2 and J usage is TRBJ2-7; the D gene is possibly TRBD2 (5 bases). The CDR3 sequence is 15 residues long. V was trimmed by 0 bases and J by 0 bases, leaving 9 bases between them. Germline CDR1 is LGHNA and CDR2 is YNFKEQ. CDR3 loop: CASSQEEGSSYEQYF. The CDR3 DNA is TGTGCCAGCAGCCAAGAAGAAGGGAGCTCCTACGAGCAGTACTTC.

This clone came up once. This rearrangement joins TRBV5-1 to TRBJ2-3, with 11 bases lining up with TRBD1. J was trimmed by 4 bases and V by 5 bases; bases with no gene match: 6. Germline lookup yields CDR1 SGHRS and CDR2 YFSETQ. There are 15 residues in the CDR3. For the CDR3, the DNA is TGCGCCAGCAGAAGGACAGGGGGCATCGCAGATACGCAGTATTTT. It encodes CASRRTGGIADTQYF.

This clone appeared a few times. The chain carries TRBV9 and TRBJ2-1; D is possibly TRBD1 (5 bases). V shed 3 bases and J shed 8 bases, with 21 bases lying between them. There are 16 residues in the CDR3. Germline loops: CDR1 SGDLS, CDR2 YYNGEE. CDR3 loop: CASSDPQGTPLDEQFF. CDR3 in DNA: TGTGCCAGCAGCGATCCCCAGGGTACCCCTCTGGATGAGCAGTTCTTC.

The CDR3 protein is CASSSPGLDTQYF. CDR3 coding DNA: TGTGCCAGCAGCTCACCAGGGTTGGATACGCAGTATTTT. The chain carries TRBV7-2 and TRBJ2-3, with a weak D call TRBD1 (5 bases). The CDR3 is made up of 13 amino acids. Trimming removed 4 bases from V and 6 bases from J, with 11 bases in between. Germline V CDR1 and CDR2: SGHTA, FQGNSA.

V usage is TRBV5-1 and J usage is TRBJ2-7, with TRBD1 identical over 7 bases. This CDR3 is 15 amino acids long. CDR1 and CDR2 from the germline V gene are SGHRS and YFSETQ. Trimming removed 3 bases from V and 2 bases from J; junction bases left unmatched: 8. CDR3 in amino acids: CASSSTGTVPYEQYF. In DNA, the CDR3 is TGCGCCAGCAGCTCCACCGGGACAGTCCCCTACGAGCAGTACTTC.

The V gene is TRBV27, the J gene TRBJ2-7, with 9 bases matching TRBD1. The V gene end was trimmed by 2 bases and the J gene end by 2 bases; junction bases not matched to a gene: 10. The CDR3 loop spans 17 amino acids. Germline loops: CDR1 MNHEY, CDR2 SMNVEV (reference sequence). The CDR3 region has the DNA TGTGCCAGCAGTTTAATAGGGAGACAGGGGGGGGCCTACGAGCAGTACTTC. Translating it yields CASSLIGRQGGAYEQYF.

The V and J genes are TRBV6-1 and TRBJ1-1; D may be TRBD1 (6 bases). Germline V gives CDR1 MNHNS, CDR2 SASEGT. The V end was cut by 5 bases, the J end by 3 bases, with 16 bases between. The CDR3 length is 15 residues. DNA for the CDR3: TGTGCCAGCAGTTTTACAACAGGGTATGACACTGAAGCTTTCTTT. This translates into CASSFTTGYDTEAFF.

CDR3 in DNA: TGTGCCAGCGAGGGACAGGGGGCCTACGAGCAGTACTTC. It yields the protein CASEGQGAYEQYF. The V gene is TRBV2, the J gene TRBJ2-7, with 11 bases lining up with TRBD1. After removal of 8 bases from V and 2 bases from J, the junction contained 2 bases not matched to a gene. This CDR3 has 13 residues. CDR1 and CDR2 from the germline V gene are SNHLY and FYNNEI.

This clone was recorded a few times. Other DNA sequences in the sample encode the same CDR3. J is TRBJ2-1 and V is TRBV7-6, with 7 bases that match TRBD2. J lost 5 bases, V lost 5 bases, and 12 bases had no gene match. The CDR3 is 16 amino acids. Germline CDR1 reads SGHVS; CDR2 reads FNYEAQ. The CDR3 protein is CASSASRGLPHNEQFF. Written as DNA, the CDR3 is TGTGCCAGCAGCGCCTCGCGGGGACTACCTCACAATGAGCAGTTCTTC.

This chain joins TRBV7-9 and TRBJ2-5; 9 nucleotides align to TRBD1. The DNA end is more similar to TRBJ2-7, so the J call may be wrong. This CDR3 region has 14 residues. The germline V gene has CDR1 SEHNR and CDR2 FQNEAQ (reference sequence). CDR3 sequence: CASSSPGQGYEQYF. DNA for the CDR3: TGTGCCAGCAGCTCCCCGGGACAGGGTTACGAGCAGTACTTC.

This clone was seen more than once but under ten times. This chain links TRBV10-3 with TRBJ2-7; D unresolved. Trimming removed 0 bases at V and 0 bases at J, with 9 bases between. The CDR3 consists of 15 residues. Germline CDR1 ENHRY, CDR2 SYGVKD. In nucleotides, the CDR3 is TGTGCCATCAGTGAGTCGACCAGGTCCTCCTACGAGCAGTACTTC. This sequence encodes CAISESTRSSYEQYF.

The chain links TRBV2 to TRBJ1-6; D not resolved. The CDR3 runs to 12 residues. The germline gives CDR1 SNHLY, CDR2 FYNNEI. V was trimmed by 2 bases and J by 12 bases, leaving 8 bases between them. For the CDR3, the DNA is TGTGCCAGCAGTGAATGGCAGGAACCCCTCCACTTT. Amino acids: CASSEWQEPLHF.